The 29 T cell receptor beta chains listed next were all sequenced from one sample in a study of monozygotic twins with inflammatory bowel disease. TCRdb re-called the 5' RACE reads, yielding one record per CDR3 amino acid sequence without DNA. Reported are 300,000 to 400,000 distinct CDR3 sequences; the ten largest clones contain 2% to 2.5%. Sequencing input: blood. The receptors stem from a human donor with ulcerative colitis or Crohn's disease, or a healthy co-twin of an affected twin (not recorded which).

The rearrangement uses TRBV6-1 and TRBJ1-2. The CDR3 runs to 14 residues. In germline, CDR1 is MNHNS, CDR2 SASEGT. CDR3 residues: CASSGGLGEYGYTF.

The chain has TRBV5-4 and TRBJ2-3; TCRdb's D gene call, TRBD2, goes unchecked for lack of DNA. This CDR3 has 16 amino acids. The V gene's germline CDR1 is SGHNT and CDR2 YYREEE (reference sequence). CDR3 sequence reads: CASSTGLAGYTDTQYF.

The CDR3 loop reads CASSYPRTSGMEETQYF. The chain couples TRBV6-2 or TRBV6-3 to TRBJ2-5; TCRdb calls TRBD2, which cannot be checked without DNA. CDR1 is MNHEY, CDR2 SVGEGT, per germline. The CDR3 totals 17 residues.

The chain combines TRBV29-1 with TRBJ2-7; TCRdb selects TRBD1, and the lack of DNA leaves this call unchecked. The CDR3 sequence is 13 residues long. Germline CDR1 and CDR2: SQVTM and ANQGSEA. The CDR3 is CSARQGSAYEQYF.

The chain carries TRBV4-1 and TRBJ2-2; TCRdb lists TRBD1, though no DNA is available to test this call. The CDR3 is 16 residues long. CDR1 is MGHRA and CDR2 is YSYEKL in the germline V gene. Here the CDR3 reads CASSQEFGGGTGELFF.

CDR3 protein: CASSLGGTNYEQYF. This chain uses TRBV12-3 or TRBV12-4 with TRBJ2-7; the D call of TRBD1 rests on TCRdb alone, since no DNA is present to check it. This CDR3 has 14 residues.

CDR3 loop: CASSLRGGETGYNEQFF. The rearrangement links TRBV7-9 to TRBJ2-1; TCRdb proposes TRBD2, but this gene call is untestable without DNA. Germline V lookup: CDR1 SEHNR, CDR2 FQNEAQ (reference sequence). This CDR3 region has 17 residues.

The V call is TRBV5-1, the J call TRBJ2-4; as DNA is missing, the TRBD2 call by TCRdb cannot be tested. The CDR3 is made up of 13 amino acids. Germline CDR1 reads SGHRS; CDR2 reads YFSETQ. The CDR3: CASSVLAGGPQYF.

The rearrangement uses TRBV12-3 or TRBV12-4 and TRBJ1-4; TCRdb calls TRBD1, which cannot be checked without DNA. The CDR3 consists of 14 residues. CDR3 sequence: CASTKGQGDEKLFF.

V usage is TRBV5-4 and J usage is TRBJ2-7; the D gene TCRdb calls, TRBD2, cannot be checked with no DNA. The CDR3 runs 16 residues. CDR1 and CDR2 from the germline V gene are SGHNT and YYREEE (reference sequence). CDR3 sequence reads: CASSFVRGRARDEQYF.

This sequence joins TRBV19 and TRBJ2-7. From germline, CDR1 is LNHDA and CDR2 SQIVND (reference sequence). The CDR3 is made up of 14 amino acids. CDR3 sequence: CASSIVGSSYEQYF.

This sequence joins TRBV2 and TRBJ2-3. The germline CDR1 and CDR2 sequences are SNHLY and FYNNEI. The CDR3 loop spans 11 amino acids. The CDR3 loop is CASRPRDTQYF.

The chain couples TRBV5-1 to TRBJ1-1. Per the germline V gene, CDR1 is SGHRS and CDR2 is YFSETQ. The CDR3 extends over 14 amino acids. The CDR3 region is CASSWLDGNTEAFF.

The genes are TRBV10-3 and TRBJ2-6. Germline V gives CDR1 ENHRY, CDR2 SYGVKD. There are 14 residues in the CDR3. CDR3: CATEDSTGANVLTF.

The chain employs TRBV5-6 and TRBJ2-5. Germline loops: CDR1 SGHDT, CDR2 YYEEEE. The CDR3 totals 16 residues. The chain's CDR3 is CASSLQASWSLETQYF.

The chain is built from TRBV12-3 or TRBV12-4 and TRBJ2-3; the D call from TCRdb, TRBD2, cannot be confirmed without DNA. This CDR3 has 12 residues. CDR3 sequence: CASSSGEHTQYF.

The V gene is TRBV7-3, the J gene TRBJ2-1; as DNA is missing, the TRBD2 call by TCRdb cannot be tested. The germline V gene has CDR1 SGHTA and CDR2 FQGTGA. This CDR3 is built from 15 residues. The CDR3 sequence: CASSPTGTRGGEQFF. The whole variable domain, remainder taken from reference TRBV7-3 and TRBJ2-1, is GAGVSQTPSNKVTEKGKYVELRCDPISGHTALYWYRQSLGQGPEFLIYFQGTGAADDSGLPNDRFFAVRPEGSVSTLKIQRTERGDSAVYLCASSPTGTRGGEQFFGPGTRLTVL.

CDR3 region: CASSRDSQETQYF. The chain combines TRBV6-5 with TRBJ2-5; TCRdb's D gene call, TRBD1, goes unchecked for lack of DNA. The CDR3 is made up of 13 amino acids. Germline V lookup: CDR1 MNHEY, CDR2 SVGAGI.

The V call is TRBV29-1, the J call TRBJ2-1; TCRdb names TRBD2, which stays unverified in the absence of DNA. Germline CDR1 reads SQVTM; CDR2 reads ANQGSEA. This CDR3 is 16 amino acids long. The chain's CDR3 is CSVEGLAGISYNEQFF.

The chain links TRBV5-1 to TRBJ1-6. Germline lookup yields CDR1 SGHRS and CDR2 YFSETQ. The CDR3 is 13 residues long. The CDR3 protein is CASRVEISSPLHF.

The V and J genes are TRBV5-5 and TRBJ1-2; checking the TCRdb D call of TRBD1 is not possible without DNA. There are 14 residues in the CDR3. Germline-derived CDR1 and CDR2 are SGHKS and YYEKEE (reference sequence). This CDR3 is CASSFGPGQGIHTF.

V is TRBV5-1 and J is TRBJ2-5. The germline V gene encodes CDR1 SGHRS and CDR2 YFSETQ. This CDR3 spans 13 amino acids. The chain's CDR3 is CASSLDILGTQYF.

The CDR3 reads CSARDGQGAWETQYF. The rearrangement uses TRBV20-1 and TRBJ2-5; with no DNA, the TCRdb D assignment of TRBD1 cannot be verified. This CDR3 contains 15 residues. Germline CDR1 is DFQATT and CDR2 is SNEGSKA (reference sequence).

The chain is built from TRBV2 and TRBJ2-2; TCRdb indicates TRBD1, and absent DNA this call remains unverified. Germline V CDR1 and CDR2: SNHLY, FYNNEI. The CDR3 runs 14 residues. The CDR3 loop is CASTADRNTGELFF.

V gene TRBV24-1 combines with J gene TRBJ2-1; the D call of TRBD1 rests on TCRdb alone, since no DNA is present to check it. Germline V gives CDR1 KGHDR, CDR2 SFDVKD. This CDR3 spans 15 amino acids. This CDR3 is CATSNSAGPYNEQFF.

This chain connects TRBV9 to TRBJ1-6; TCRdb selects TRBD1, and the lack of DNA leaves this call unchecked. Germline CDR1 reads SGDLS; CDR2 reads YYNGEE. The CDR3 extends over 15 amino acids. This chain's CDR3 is CASSGPDRANSPLHF.

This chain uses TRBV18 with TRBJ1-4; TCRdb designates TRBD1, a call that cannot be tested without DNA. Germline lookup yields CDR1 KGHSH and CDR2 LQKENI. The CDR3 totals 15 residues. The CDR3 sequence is CASSPIAGDNEKLFF.

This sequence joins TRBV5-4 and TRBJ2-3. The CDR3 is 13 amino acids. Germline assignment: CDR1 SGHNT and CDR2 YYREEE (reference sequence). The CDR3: CASSSGRTDTQYF.

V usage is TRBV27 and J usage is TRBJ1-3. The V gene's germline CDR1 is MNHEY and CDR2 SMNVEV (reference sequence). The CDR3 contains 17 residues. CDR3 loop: CASSPRVGSLAGNTIYF.